This T cell receptor (beta chain) emerged from a study of control samples from healthy donors and cancer patients. Produced via immunoSEQ multiplex PCR; TCRdb's table is partial and in-frame only. The data show some 170,000 clones, with roughly 94% seen just once and approximately 15% held by the top ten. This CDR3 region has 14 residues. The ends were cut back, 9 bases at V and 1 base at J, with 13 bases in the middle. The germline V gene encodes CDR1 LNHDA and CDR2 SQIVND (reference sequence). This sequence was found in a man aged 60 to 69 with colorectal cancer. The J gene is TRBJ1-3, the V gene TRBV19, with D perhaps matching TRBD1 (5 bases). The sequencing input was PBMCs. CDR3 nucleotide sequence: TGTGCCAGCCGGTTAGGGGTTTCTGGAAACACCATATATTTT. Translating gives CASRLGVSGNTIYF.